This TCR beta chain is from a study of metastatic and nonmetastatic thyroid tumors. On the study more broadly: Samples came from malignant and benign thyroid patients, and repertoires were compared across blood and tumor or nodule tissue. Broader study findings: The study reportedly found significantly higher TCR beta diversity in malignant thyroid tumors than benign nodules, in blood and tumor.

In the authors' workflow: A classifier of distant metastasis in papillary thyroid cancer was built from CDR3 differences (across clinicopathological groups). TCRdb ran MiXCR on the PCR reads. TCRdb, rather than the study authors, made the V and J calls. Of some 31,000 clones in the sample, approximately 4% are singletons; the top ten hold about 21%. Germline V gives CDR1 SGHAT, CDR2 FQNNGV. The CDR3 is made up of 14 amino acids. V gave up 8 bases and J gave up 9 bases, with 17 bases separating them. This clone came up many times. Its cognate antigen is unknown. All patients were untreated before thyroid surgery.

The rearrangement links TRBV11-2 to TRBJ1-6; D remains unclear. Sequenced sample: blood. The clonotype comes from a female donor with papillary thyroid cancer or a benign thyroid nodule (not recorded which). Some clones in this sample may be carry-over from other donors' samples. CDR3 bases: TGTGCCAGCCAACCTCGAGTTTCGGGTTCACCCCTCCACTTT. Amino acids: CASQPRVSGSPLHF.